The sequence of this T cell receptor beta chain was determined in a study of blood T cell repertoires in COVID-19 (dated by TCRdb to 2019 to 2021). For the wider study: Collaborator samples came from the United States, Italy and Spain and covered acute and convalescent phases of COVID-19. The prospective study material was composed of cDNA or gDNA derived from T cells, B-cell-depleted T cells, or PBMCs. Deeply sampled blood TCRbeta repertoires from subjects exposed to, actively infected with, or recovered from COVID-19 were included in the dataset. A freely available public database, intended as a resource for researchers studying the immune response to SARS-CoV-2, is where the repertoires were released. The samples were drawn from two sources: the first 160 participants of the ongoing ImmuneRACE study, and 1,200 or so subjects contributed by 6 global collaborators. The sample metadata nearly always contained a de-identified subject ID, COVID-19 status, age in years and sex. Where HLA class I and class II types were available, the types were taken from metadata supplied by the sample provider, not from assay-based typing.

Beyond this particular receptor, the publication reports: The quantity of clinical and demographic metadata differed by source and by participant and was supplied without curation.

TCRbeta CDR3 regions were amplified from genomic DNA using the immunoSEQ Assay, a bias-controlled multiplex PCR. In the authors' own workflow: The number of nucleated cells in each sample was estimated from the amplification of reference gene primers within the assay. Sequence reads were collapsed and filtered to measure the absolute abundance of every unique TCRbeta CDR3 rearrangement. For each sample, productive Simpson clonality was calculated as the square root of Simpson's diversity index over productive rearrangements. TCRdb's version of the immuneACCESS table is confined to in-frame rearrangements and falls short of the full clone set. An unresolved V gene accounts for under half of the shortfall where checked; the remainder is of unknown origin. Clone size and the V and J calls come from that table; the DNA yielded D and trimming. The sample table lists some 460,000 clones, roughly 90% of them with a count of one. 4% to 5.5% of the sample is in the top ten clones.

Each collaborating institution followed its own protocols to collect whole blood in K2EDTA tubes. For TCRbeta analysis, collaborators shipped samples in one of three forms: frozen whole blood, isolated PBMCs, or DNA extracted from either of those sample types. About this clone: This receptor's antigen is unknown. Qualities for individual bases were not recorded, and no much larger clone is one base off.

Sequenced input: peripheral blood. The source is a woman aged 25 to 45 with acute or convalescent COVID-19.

The sequenced DNA: TGTGCCAGCGCTCAACAGGGTGGAGAATACAATGAGCAGTTCTTC. Translation gives CASAQQGGEYNEQFF. The chain is made from TRBV6-5 and TRBJ2-1, with TRBD1 tentatively as D gene (6 bases match). The CDR3 holds 15 amino acids from the cysteine to the phenylalanine. Just CDR3 DNA is preserved here, 45 bases in frame from base 1. Trimming takes 8 bases from V and 4 bases from J, and the germline ends sit 18 bases apart. The germline V gene sets CDR1 to MNHEY and CDR2 to SVGAGI.